These 13 T cell receptor beta chains originate from one sample sequenced in a study of siplizumab effects on memory and regulatory T cells. The data were produced by immunoSEQ multiplex PCR, yet TCRdb's version contains in-frame clones alone and is incomplete. The sample lists approximately 100,000 clones; 91% were seen once. The sample taken for sequencing was CD4+ T cells sorted from blood. These receptors came from a human donor in good health. Some clones in this sample may be carry-over from other donors' samples.

In its sample, this clone was seen once. CDR3 sequence reads: CASSIKHLALSGANVLTF. Here the CDR3 DNA reads TGTGCCAGTAGTATAAAGCATCTAGCCCTATCTGGGGCCAACGTCCTGACTTTC. The J gene is TRBJ2-6, the V gene TRBV19; the D gene is possibly TRBD2 (5 bases). The V end lost 2 bases, the J end lost 1 base, and 15 bases lay between the germline ends. CDR1 is LNHDA, CDR2 SQIVND, per germline (reference sequence). The CDR3 totals 18 residues.

J is TRBJ2-7 and V is TRBV6-1; 8 nucleotides agree with TRBD1. Germline CDR1 MNHNS, CDR2 SASEGT. V lost 3 bases and J lost 5; bases outside the gene matches: 12. The CDR3 has 16 residues. CDR3 region: CASSDPSAGRGHEQYF. The CDR3 nucleotides are TGTGCCAGCAGTGACCCCTCCGCGGGCAGGGGGCACGAGCAGTACTTC.

This chain joins TRBV19 and TRBJ2-1; TRBD2 matches at 9 bases. The CDR3 contains 12 residues. Germline values: CDR1 LNHDA, CDR2 SQIVND (reference sequence). With 10 bases clipped from V and 7 bases from J, the junction kept 5 bases outside the gene matches. CDR3 sequence (DNA): TGTGCCACGGCGGGGGGGAAAAATGAGCAGTTCTTC. Its protein product is CATAGGKNEQFF.

The rearrangement uses TRBV7-2 and TRBJ1-1; no firm D call. CDR1 is SGHTA and CDR2 is FQGNSA in the germline V gene. The CDR3 totals 14 residues. V dropped 3 bases and J dropped 4 bases, with 12 bases sitting between them. For the CDR3, the DNA is TGTGCCAGCAGCTTCGCGGGTTTGGGCACTGAAGCTTTCTTT. It yields the protein CASSFAGLGTEAFF. The full variable domain, completed using reference TRBV7-2 and TRBJ1-1, is GAGVSQSPSNKVTEKGKDVELRCDPISGHTALYWYRQSLGQGLEFLIYFQGNSAPDKSGLPSDRFSAERTGGSVSTLTIQRTQQEDSAVYLCASSFAGLGTEAFFGQGTRLTVV.

V is TRBV12-2 and J is TRBJ2-3; the tabulated D call, TRBD2, remains unverified against the DNA. TRBV12-2 is a known pseudogene. This CDR3 spans 19 amino acids. The CDR3 DNA sequence: TGTGCAAGTCGCTTAGCGCTGGTAATGGCGGACTCGAGCACAGATACGCAGTATTTT. It translates to CASRLALVMADSSTDTQYF.

The genes are TRBV7-3 and TRBJ1-1, with TRBD1 identical over 8 bases. Germline CDR1 is SGHTA and CDR2 is FQGTGA. V was pared by 4 bases and J by 1 base, with 2 bases of the junction left unmatched. This CDR3 has 14 residues. The CDR3 DNA reads TGTGCCAGCAGCTCAGACAGGGGGAACACTGAAGCTTTCTTT. Translating it yields CASSSDRGNTEAFF.

This chain links TRBV7-9 with TRBJ1-5, with D perhaps matching TRBD1 (6 bases). The CDR3 length is 17 residues. Looked up from germline, CDR1 is SEHNR and CDR2 is FQNEAQ (reference sequence). The germline V and J ends were trimmed by 0 bases and 0 bases, with 12 bases remaining between them. The CDR3 reads CASSLATGATSNQPQHF. In DNA, the CDR3 is TGTGCCAGCAGCTTAGCTACGGGGGCCACTAGCAATCAGCCCCAGCATTTT.

The sample holds a few counts of this clone. The chain joins TRBV15 to TRBJ2-3; perhaps TRBD2 as D (5 bases). V was pared by 5 bases and J by 2 bases, with 17 bases between. The CDR3 spans 16 residues. Germline CDR1 and CDR2: LNHNV and YYDKDF (reference sequence). The CDR3 DNA reads as TGTGCCACCAGCCCCAGCGGTGCGGGCACCACAGATACGCAGTATTTT. It translates to CATSPSGAGTTDTQYF.

V gene TRBV18 combines with J gene TRBJ2-5; the match to TRBD2 covers 7 bases. Germline CDR1 KGHSH, CDR2 LQKENI. The V and J ends lost 5 bases and 4 bases, in that order; junction bases with no gene match: 13. The CDR3 contains 16 residues. The CDR3, as DNA: TGTGCCAGCTCAGATTCTAGCGGCAATCGACCAGAGACCCAGTACTTC. It encodes CASSDSSGNRPETQYF.

The V call is TRBV6-9, the J call TRBJ2-6; D call uncertain. Germline values: CDR1 MNHGY, CDR2 SVAAGI. This CDR3 has 17 residues. Trimming shortened V by 9 bases and J by 0 bases, and 18 bases separated the two germline ends. The CDR3 here is CASKLGRASSGANVLTF. CDR3 nucleotide sequence: TGTGCCAGTAAGTTAGGAAGGGCGAGCTCTGGGGCCAACGTCCTGACTTTC.

This chain's CDR3 is CASSTDGGSMNTEAFF. The CDR3 DNA follows: TGTGCCAGCAGCACGGATGGGGGAAGTATGAACACTGAAGCTTTCTTT. The chain joins TRBV5-6 to TRBJ1-1; D perhaps matches TRBD1 (5 bases). Germline V gives CDR1 SGHDT, CDR2 YYEEEE. The CDR3 is 16 residues long. Between the trimmed V and J ends, which lost 4 bases and 0 bases, there was a span of 16 bases.

J is TRBJ1-2 and V is TRBV6-5; the D is unclear. V shed 6 bases and J shed 4 bases, with 12 bases lying between them. Germline lookup yields CDR1 MNHEY and CDR2 SVGAGI. This CDR3 is built from 13 residues. The DNA for the CDR3 is TGTGCCAGCAGCCAATACTCAAGCTATGGCTACACCTTC. It is translated as CASSQYSSYGYTF.

The chain uses TRBV5-4 and TRBJ2-1; 11 nucleotides align to TRBD2. CDR3 length: 15 residues. From germline, CDR1 is SGHNT and CDR2 YYREEE (reference sequence). The J segment lost 7 bases and the V segment lost 4 bases, leaving 7 bases of the junction unmatched. CDR3 sequence: CASSHSGRAGNEQFF. The CDR3 DNA reads TGTGCCAGCAGCCATAGCGGGAGGGCAGGAAATGAGCAGTTCTTC.